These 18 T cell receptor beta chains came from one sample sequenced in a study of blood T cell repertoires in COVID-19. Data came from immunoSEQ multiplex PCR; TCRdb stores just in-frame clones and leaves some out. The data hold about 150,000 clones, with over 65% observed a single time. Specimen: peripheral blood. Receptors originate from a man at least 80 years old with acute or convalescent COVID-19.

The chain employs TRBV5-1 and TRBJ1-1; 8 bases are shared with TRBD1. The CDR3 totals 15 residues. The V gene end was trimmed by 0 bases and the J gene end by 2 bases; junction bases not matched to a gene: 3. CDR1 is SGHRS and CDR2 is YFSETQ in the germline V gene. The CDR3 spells CASSLDGQGNTEAFF. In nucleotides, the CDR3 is TGCGCCAGCAGCTTGGACGGACAGGGAAACACTGAAGCTTTCTTT. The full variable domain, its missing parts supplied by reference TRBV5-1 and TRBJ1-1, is KAGVTQTPRYLIKTRGQQVTLSCSPISGHRSVSWYQQTPGQGLQFLFEYFSETQRNKGNFPGRFSGRQFSNSRSEMNVSTLELGDSALYLCASSLDGQGNTEAFFGQGTRLTVV.

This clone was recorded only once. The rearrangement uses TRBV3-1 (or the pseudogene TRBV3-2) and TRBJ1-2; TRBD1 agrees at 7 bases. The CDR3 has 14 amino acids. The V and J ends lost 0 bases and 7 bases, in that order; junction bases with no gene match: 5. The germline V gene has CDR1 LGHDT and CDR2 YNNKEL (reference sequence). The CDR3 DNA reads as TGTGCCAGCAGCCAAGATACAGGGGATGGTGGCTACACCTTC. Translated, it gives CASSQDTGDGGYTF.

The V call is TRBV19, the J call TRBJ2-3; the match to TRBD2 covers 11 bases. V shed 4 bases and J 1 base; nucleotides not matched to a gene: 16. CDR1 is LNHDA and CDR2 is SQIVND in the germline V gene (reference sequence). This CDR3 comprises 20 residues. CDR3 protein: CASSTRAGTSGSGGTDTQYF. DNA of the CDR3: TGTGCCAGTAGTACTCGAGCGGGGACTAGCGGCTCGGGGGGCACAGATACGCAGTATTTT.

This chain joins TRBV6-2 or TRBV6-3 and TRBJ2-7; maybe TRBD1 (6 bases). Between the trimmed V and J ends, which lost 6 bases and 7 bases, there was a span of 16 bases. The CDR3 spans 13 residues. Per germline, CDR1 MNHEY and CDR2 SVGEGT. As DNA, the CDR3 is TGTGCCAGCAGCCTCCGGGACACCCGGGAGCAGTACGTC. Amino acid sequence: CASSLRDTREQYV.

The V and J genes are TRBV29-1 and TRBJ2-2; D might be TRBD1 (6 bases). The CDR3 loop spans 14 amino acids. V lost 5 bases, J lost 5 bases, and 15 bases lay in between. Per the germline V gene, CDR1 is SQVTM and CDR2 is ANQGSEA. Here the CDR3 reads CSVLPGTKTGELFF. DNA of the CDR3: TGCAGCGTTCTACCCGGGACAAAGACCGGGGAGCTGTTTTTT.

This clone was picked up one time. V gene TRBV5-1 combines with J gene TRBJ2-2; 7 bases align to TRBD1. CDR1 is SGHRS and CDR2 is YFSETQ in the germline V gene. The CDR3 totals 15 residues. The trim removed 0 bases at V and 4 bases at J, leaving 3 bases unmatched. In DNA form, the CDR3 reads TGCGCCAGCAGCTTGGCACAGGGGACCACCGGGGAGCTGTTTTTT. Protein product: CASSLAQGTTGELFF.

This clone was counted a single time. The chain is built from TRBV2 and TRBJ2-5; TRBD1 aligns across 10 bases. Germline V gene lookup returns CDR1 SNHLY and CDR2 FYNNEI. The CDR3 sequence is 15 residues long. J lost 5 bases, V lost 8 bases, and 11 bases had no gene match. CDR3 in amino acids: CASFRTGGGFETQYF. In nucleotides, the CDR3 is TGTGCCAGCTTTAGGACAGGGGGAGGTTTTGAGACCCAGTACTTC.

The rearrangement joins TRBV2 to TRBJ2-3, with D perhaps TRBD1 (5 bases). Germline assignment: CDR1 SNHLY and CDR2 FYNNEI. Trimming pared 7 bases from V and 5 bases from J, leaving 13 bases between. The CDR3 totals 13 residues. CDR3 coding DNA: TGTGCCAGCAACCTCAGGGTCGGAGATACGCAGTATTTT. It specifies CASNLRVGDTQYF.

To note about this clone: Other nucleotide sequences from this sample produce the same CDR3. The CDR3 DNA is TGCGCCAGCAGCCGCGACAGGGTCTATGGCTACACCTTC. This gives the protein CASSRDRVYGYTF. This chain connects TRBV4-1 to TRBJ1-2; 7 nucleotides line up with TRBD1. The germline gives CDR1 MGHRA, CDR2 YSYEKL. V dropped 4 bases and J dropped 4; count of bases not matched to a gene: 3. CDR3 size: 13 residues.

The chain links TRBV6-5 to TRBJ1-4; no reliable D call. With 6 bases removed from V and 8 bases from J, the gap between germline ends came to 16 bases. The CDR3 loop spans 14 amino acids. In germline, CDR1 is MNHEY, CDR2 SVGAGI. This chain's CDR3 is CASSRGGGSEKLFF. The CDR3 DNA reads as TGTGCCAGCAGCCGCGGCGGTGGGTCGGAAAAACTGTTTTTT.

Written as DNA, the CDR3 is TGTGCCAGCAGCCAAGCCGACTTTGGCTATGGCTACACCTTC. Encoded protein: CASSQADFGYGYTF. The V and J genes are TRBV3-1 (or the pseudogene TRBV3-2) and TRBJ1-2, with D uncertain. Per germline, CDR1 LGHDT and CDR2 YNNKEL (reference sequence). The length of the CDR3 is 14 residues. V was cut by 1 base and J by 4 bases, with 10 bases left in between.

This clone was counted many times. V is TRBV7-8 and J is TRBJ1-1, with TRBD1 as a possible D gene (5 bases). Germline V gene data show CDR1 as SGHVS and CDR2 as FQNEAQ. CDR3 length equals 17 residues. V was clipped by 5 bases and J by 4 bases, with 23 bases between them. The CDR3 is CASSRGDSKMGGTEAFF. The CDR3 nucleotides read TGTGCCAGCAGCCGAGGGGACTCGAAAATGGGGGGCACTGAAGCTTTCTTT. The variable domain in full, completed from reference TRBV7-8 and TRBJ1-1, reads GAGVSQSPRYKVAKRGQDVALRCDPISGHVSLFWYQQALGQGPEFLTYFQNEAQLDKSGLPSDRFFAERPEGSVSTLKIQRTQQEDSAVYLCASSRGDSKMGGTEAFFGQGTRLTVV.

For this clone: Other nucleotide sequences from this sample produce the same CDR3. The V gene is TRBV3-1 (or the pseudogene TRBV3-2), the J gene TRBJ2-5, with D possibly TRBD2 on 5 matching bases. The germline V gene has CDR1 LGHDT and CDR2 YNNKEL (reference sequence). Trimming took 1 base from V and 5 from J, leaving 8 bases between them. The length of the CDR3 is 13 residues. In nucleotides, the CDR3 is TGTGCCAGCAGCCAAGTTCGGGGTGAGACCCAGTACTTC. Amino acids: CASSQVRGETQYF.

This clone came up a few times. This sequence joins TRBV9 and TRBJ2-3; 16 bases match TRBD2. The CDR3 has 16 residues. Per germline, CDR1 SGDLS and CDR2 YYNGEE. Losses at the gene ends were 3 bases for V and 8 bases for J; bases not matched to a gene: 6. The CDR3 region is CASSAPGTSGGGTQYF. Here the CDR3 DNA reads TGTGCCAGCAGCGCCCCCGGGACTAGCGGGGGGGGTACGCAGTATTTT.

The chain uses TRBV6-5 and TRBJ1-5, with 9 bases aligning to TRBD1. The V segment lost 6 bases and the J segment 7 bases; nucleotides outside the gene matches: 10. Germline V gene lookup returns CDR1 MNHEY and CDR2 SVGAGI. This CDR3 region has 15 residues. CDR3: CASSKSTGGWQPQHF. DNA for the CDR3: TGTGCCAGCAGCAAATCTACAGGGGGCTGGCAGCCCCAGCATTTT.

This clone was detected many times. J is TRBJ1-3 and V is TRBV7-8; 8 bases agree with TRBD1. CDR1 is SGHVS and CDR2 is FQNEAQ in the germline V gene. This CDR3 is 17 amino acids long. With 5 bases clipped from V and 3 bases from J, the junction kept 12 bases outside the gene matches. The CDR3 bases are TGTGCCAGCAGCCTTAGTCAACCAGGGGGCCTTGGAAACACCATATATTTT. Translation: CASSLSQPGGLGNTIYF.

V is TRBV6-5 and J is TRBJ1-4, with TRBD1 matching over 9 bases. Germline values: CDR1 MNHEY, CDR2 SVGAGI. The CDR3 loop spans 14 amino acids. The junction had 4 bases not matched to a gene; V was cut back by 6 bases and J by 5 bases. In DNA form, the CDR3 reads TGTGCCAGCAGACGGGACAGGGAAAATGAAAAACTGTTTTTT. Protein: CASRRDRENEKLFF.

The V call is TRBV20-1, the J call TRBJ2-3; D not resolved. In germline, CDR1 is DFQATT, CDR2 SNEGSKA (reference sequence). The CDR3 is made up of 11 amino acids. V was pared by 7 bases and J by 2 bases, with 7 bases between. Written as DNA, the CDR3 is TGCAGTGGGGCTTCCACAGATACGCAGTATTTT. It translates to CSGASTDTQYF.